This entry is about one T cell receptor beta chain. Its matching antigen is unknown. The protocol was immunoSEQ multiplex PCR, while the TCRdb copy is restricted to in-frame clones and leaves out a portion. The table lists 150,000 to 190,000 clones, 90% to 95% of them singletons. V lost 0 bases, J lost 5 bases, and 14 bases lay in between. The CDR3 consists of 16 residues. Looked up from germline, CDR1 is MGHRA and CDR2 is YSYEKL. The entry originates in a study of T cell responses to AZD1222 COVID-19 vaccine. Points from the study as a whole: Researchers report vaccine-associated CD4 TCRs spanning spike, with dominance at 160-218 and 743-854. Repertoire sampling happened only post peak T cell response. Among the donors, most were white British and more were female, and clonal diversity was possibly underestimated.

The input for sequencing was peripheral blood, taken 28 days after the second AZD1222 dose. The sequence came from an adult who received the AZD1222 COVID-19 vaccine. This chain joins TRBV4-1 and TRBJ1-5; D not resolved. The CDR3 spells CASSQEAGVSDQPQHF. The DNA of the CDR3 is TGCGCCAGCAGCCAAGAGGCAGGAGTAAGTGATCAGCCCCAGCATTTT.